The rows below give T cell receptor beta chains drawn from one sample of a study of neurological immune-mediated disorders. TCRdb independently ran MiXCR on the 5' RACE reads; one entry per CDR3 protein. The sample has more than 15,000 distinct CDR3 sequences; under 3.5% are singletons. What was sequenced was CD8+ T cells from blood. All receptors derive from a woman aged 40-49 years in good health. The CDR3 runs from the conserved cysteine through the conserved F or W. D genes are given only for firm matches. Each size is how often the clone was seen (once, few, many) or a class if it is expanded.

length	D	size	V	J	DNA	CDR3
16	TRBD2	many	TRBV6-2/TRBV6-3	TRBJ2-1	TGTGCCAGCAGTTCTCAGCGGGAGTATACCTACAATGAGCAGTTCTTC	CASSSQREYTYNEQFF
17	TRBD2	medium-sized	TRBV20-1	TRBJ2-3	TGCAGTGCTAGGGAGAGGGGACTAGCGGATAACACAGATACGCAGTATTTT	CSARERGLADNTDTQYF
15	NA	many	TRBV7-6	TRBJ1-4	TGTGCCAGCAGCTTAGAGCCGGGAGCTAATGAAAAACTGTTTTTT	CASSLEPGANEKLFF
14	NA	many	TRBV28	TRBJ2-2	TGTGCCAGCAGTATACCTGACGGTTTGGGGGAGCTGTTTTTT	CASSIPDGLGELFF
15	NA	many	TRBV28	TRBJ2-1	TGTGCCAGCAGCTGGTCCCGAGACAACAACAATGAGCAGTTCTTC	CASSWSRDNNNEQFF
13	NA	many	TRBV6-5	TRBJ2-1	TGTGCCAGCAGTTATGAGGGAAGGGGTGAGCAGTTCTTC	CASSYEGRGEQFF
14	NA	many	TRBV7-6	TRBJ1-1	TGTGCCAGCAGCCCATCCTTTGGAGGGGCTGAAGCTTTCTTT	CASSPSFGGAEAFF
13	TRBD2	many	TRBV4-2	TRBJ2-1	TGTGCCAGCAGCGAACTAGCGCTCAATGAGCAGTTCTTC	CASSELALNEQFF
17	TRBD2	many	TRBV11-2	TRBJ2-1	TGTGCCAGCAGGCCCTTGGATAGCGGGAGGCCCCACAATGAGCAGTTCTTC	CASRPLDSGRPHNEQFF
14	NA	many	TRBV25-1	TRBJ1-2	TGTGCCAGCAGCTCTGGGGGGGAAAGCTATGGCTACACCTTC	CASSSGGESYGYTF
13	NA	many	TRBV20-1	TRBJ1-6	TGCAGTGCTCAGGCCTCGGCGGATTCACCCCTCCACTTT	CSAQASADSPLHF
14	NA	many	TRBV12-3/TRBV12-4	TRBJ1-1	TGTGCCAGCAGTTTAAGCCTCGGAGTTGGTGAAGCTTTCTTT	CASSLSLGVGEAFF
13	TRBD2	many	TRBV7-9	TRBJ2-1	TGTGCCAGTCAGCGGGGGGGGTACAATGAGCAGTTCTTC	CASQRGGYNEQFF
16	NA	many	TRBV11-1	TRBJ2-1	TGTGCCAGCAGCCCTCGCGGAGGGGGCTCCTACAATGAGCAGTTCTTC	CASSPRGGGSYNEQFF
16	NA	many	TRBV20-1	TRBJ2-1	TGCAGTGCTAGGGCTTCTAGGGACCACCAAGAAATGGAGCAGTTCTTC	CSARASRDHQEMEQFF